The T cell receptor (beta chain) described here comes from a study of cytomegalovirus exposure and HLA in healthy donors. The V segment lost 6 bases and the J segment 4 bases; nucleotides outside the gene matches: 6. The germline V gene encodes CDR1 SEHNR and CDR2 FQNEAQ (reference sequence). The CDR3 contains 15 residues. Method: immunoSEQ multiplex PCR; TCRdb's copy keeps in-frame clones and lacks some. The sample has about 250,000 clones, more than 85% seen once; the top ten hold about 11%. Separate from the roughly 700-subject first cohort was the approximately 120-subject validation cohort, to which the donors belonged.

The sequenced material came from PBMCs. The genes are TRBV7-9 and TRBJ2-7, with 13 bases matching TRBD2. The origin of this receptor is a man between 18 and 29 years old in good health and CMV-seropositive. DNA for the CDR3: TGTGCCAGCAGTCCCGGACTAGCGGGAGTGTACGAGCAGTACTTC. Translation gives CASSPGLAGVYEQYF.